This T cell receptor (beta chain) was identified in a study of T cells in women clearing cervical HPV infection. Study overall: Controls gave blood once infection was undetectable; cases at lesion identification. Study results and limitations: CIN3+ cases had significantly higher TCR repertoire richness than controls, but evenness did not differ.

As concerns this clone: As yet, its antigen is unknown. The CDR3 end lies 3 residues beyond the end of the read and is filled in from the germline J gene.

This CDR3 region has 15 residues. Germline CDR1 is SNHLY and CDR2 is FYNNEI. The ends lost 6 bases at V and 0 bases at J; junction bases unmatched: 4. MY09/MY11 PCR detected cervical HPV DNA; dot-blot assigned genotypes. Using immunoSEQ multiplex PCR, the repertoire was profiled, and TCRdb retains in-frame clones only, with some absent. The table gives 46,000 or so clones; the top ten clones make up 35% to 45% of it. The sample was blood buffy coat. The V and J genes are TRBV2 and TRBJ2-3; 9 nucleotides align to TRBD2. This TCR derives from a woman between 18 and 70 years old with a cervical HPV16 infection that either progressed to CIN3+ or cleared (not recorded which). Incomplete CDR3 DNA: TGTGCCAGCAGAGGGCGGGGGGGTAGCACAGATACG. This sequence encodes CASRGRGGSTDT. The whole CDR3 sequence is CASRGRGGSTDTQYF.